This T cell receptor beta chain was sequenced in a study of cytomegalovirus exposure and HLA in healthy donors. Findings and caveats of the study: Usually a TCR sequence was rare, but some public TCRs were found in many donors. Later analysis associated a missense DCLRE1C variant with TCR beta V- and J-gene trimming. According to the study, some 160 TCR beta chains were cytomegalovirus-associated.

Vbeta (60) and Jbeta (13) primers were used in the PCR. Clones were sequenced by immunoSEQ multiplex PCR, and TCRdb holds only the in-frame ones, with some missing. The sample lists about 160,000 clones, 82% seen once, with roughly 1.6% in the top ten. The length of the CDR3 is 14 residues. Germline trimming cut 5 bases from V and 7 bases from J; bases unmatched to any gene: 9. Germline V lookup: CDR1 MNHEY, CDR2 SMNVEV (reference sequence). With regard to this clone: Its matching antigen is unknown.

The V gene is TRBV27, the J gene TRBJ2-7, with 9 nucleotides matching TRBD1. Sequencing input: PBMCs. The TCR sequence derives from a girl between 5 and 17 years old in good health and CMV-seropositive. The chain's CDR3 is CASSPLTGGREQYF. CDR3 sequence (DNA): TGTGCCAGCAGTCCTTTGACAGGGGGAAGGGAGCAGTACTTC.